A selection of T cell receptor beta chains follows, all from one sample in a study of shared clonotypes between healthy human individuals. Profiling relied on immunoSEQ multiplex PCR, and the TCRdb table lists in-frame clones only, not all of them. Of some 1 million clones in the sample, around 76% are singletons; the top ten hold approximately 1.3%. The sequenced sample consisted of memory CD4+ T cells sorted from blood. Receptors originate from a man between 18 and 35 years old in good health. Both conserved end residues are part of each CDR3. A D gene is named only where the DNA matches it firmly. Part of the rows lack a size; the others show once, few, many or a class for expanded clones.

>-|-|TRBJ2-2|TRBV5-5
CASSLEGATGELFF
TGTGCCAGCAGCTTGGAAGGGGCCACCGGGGAGCTGTTTTTT
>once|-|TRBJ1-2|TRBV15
CATSPPGSNYGYTF
TGTGCCACCAGTCCACCGGGCAGTAACTATGGCTACACCTTC
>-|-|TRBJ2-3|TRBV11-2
CASSLNLEPTDTQYF
TGTGCCAGCAGCCTTAACTTGGAGCCGACAGATACGCAGTATTTT
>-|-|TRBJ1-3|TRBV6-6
CASTRQVGGIGNTIYF
TGTGCCAGCACCCGACAGGTGGGGGGGATTGGAAACACCATATATTTT
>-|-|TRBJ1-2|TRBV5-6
CASSLISAESYGYTF
TGTGCCAGCAGCTTGATTTCGGCAGAGTCGTATGGCTACACCTTC
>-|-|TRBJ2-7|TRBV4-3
CASSQDAGRGQYF
TGCGCCAGCAGCCAAGACGCAGGACGGGGCCAGTACTTC
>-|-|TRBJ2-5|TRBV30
CAWRDRETQYF
TGTGCCTGGAGAGACCGCGAAACCCAGTACTTC
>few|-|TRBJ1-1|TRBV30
CAWSDKTANTEAFF
TGTGCCTGGAGTGATAAGACCGCGAACACTGAAGCTTTCTTT
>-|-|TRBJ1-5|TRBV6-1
CASSVTGSTNQPQHF
TGTGCCAGCAGTGTTACAGGGTCTACGAATCAGCCCCAGCATTTT
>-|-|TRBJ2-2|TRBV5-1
CASSLTNTGELFF
TGCGCCAGCAGCCTGACTAACACCGGGGAGCTGTTTTTT
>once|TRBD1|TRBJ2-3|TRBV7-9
CASSAWTGETDTQYF
TGTGCCAGCAGCGCTTGGACAGGGGAGACAGATACGCAGTATTTT
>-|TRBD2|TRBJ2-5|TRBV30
CAWSELAGVLETQYF
TGTGCCTGGAGTGAACTAGCGGGAGTCCTGGAGACCCAGTACTTC
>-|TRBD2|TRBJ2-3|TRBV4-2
CASSQAPPGTTSTDTQYF
TGTGCCAGCAGCCAAGCGCCTCCCGGGACTACCTCCACAGATACGCAGTATTTT
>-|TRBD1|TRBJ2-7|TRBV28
CASSSFRTGEGHEQYF
TGTGCCAGCAGTTCATTTAGGACAGGGGAGGGCCACGAGCAGTACTTC
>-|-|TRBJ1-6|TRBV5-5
CASALGGAGNSPLHF
TGTGCCAGCGCTCTCGGAGGCGCCGGGAATTCACCCCTCCACTTT
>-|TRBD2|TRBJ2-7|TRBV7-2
CASKTLAGSPYEQYF
TGTGCCAGCAAAACCTTAGCGGGATCTCCCTACGAGCAGTACTTC
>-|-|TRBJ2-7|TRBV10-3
CAISDYYEQYF
TGTGCCATCAGTGATTACTACGAGCAGTACTTC
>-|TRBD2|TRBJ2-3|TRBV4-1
CASSQGASGVLDTQYF
TGCGCCAGCAGCCAAGGTGCTAGCGGGGTATTGGATACGCAGTATTTT
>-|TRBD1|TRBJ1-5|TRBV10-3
CAISLRRSGCVKQGIRQPQHF
TGTGCCATCAGTCTGAGGAGAAGTGGGTGTGTTAAACAGGGGATTCGACAGCCCCAGCATTTT
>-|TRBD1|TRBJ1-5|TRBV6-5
CASSYTGGGNQPQHF
TGTGCCAGCAGTTACACAGGGGGAGGCAATCAGCCCCAGCATTTT
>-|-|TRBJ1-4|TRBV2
CASTIGEKLFF
TGTGCCAGCACGATTGGCGAAAAACTGTTTTTT
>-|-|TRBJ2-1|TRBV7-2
CASSLDFSWHEQFF
TGTGCCAGCAGCTTAGATTTTTCCTGGCATGAGCAGTTCTTC
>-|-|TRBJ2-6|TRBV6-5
CASSYASASGANVLTF
TGTGCCAGCAGTTACGCTAGCGCCTCTGGGGCCAACGTCCTGACTTTC
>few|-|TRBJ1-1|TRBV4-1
CASSQEQANTEAFF
TGCGCCAGCAGCCAAGAACAGGCGAACACTGAAGCTTTCTTT
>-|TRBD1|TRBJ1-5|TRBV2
CASSLLGQVNQPQHF
TGTGCCAGCAGCCTTTTGGGACAGGTTAATCAGCCCCAGCATTTT
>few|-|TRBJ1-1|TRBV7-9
CASTRLGGTEAFF
TGTGCCAGCACCCGTTTAGGAGGAACTGAAGCTTTCTTT
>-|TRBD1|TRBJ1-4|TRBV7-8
CASSQTGTGASTNEKLFF
TGTGCCAGCAGCCAAACCGGGACAGGAGCCTCAACTAATGAAAAACTGTTTTTT
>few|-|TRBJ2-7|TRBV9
CASSPRLQGVHEQYF
TGTGCCAGCAGCCCCCGTTTACAGGGAGTACACGAGCAGTACTTC
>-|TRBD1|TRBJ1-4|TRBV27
CASSLSPGQGIEKLFF
TGTGCCAGCAGTCTTTCCCCAGGACAGGGTATTGAAAAACTGTTTTTT
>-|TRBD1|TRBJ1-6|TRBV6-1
CASSVQQGSNSPLHF
TGTGCCAGCAGTGTACAACAGGGGTCCAATTCACCCCTCCACTTT
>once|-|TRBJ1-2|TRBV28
CASSLQGPYGYTF
TGTGCCAGCAGCTTACAGGGTCCCTATGGCTACACCTTC
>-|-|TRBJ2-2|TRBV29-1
CSVVLGRENTGELFF
TGCAGCGTTGTGTTGGGCAGGGAAAACACCGGGGAGCTGTTTTTT
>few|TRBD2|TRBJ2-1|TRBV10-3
CAISERGGGANEQFF
TGTGCCATCAGTGAGAGAGGCGGGGGGGCCAATGAGCAGTTCTTC
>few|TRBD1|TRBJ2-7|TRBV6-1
CASSKQGKAYEQYF
TGTGCCAGCAGTAAACAGGGGAAGGCCTACGAGCAGTACTTC
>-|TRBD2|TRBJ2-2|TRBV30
CAWTGRERPGELFF
TGTGCCTGGACGGGGCGGGAGAGACCCGGGGAGCTGTTTTTT
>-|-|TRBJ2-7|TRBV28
CATPLGRTKLSYEQYF
TGTGCCACCCCCCTTGGCAGGACAAAACTCTCCTACGAGCAGTACTTC
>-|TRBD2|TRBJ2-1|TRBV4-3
CASSQAPMLAGTYNEQFF
TGCGCCAGCAGCCAAGCCCCTATGCTAGCGGGAACCTACAATGAGCAGTTCTTC
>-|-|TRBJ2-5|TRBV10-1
CASSESGSQETQYF
TGCGCCAGCAGTGAGTCGGGGTCCCAAGAGACCCAGTACTTC
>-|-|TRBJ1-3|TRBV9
CASSNRDGSGNTIYF
TGTGCCAGCAGTAACAGGGACGGGTCTGGAAACACCATATATTTT
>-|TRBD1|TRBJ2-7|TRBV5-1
CASSPGQGMLSYEQYF
TGCGCCAGCAGCCCAGGACAGGGGATGTTATCCTACGAGCAGTACTTC
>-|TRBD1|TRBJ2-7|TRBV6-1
CASSEAPGQWRGQYF
TGTGCCAGCAGTGAAGCTCCGGGACAGTGGCGCGGGCAGTACTTC